The 18 T cell receptor beta chains in this list originate from one sample, sequenced in a study of long-term antiretroviral therapy in people with HIV. immunoSEQ v3.0 was run at survey level. Using immunoSEQ multiplex PCR, the repertoire was profiled, and TCRdb retains in-frame clones only, with some absent. The data contain around 20,000 clones, approximately 78% of them singletons. The sequencing here drew on unsorted PBMCs, taken at the start of antiretroviral therapy, before treatment. The origin of the receptors is a middle-aged woman with HIV.

The chain links TRBV11-3 to TRBJ1-5, with D uncertain. The CDR3 has 11 residues. Germline values: CDR1 SGHNT, CDR2 YENEEA. Trimming shortened V by 1 base and J by 7 bases, and 2 bases separated the two germline ends. The CDR3 coding sequence is TGTGCCAGCAGCTTAGGGCAGCCCCAGCATTTT. It encodes CASSLGQPQHF.

This clone was seen a few times. This sequence joins TRBV7-9 and TRBJ2-7; D not resolved. V was clipped by 1 base and J by 5 bases, with 15 bases between them. CDR1 is SEHNR, CDR2 FQNEAQ, per germline (reference sequence). The CDR3 has 15 residues. Written as DNA, the CDR3 is TGTGCCAGCAGCTTAGTGGGCAGCAACCTCAACGAGCAGTACTTC. Translation gives CASSLVGSNLNEQYF. Complete variable domain (other parts from reference TRBV7-9 and TRBJ2-7): DTGVSQNPRHKITKRGQNVTFRCDPISEHNRLYWYRQTLGQGPEFLTYFQNEAQLEKSRLLSDRFSAERPKGSFSTLEIQRTEQGDSAMYLCASSLVGSNLNEQYFGPGTRLTVT.

This clone was counted a single time. The V and J genes are TRBV4-3 and TRBJ1-1; D ambiguous. V lost 0 bases and J 3 bases, leaving 8 bases between the germline ends. This CDR3 has 14 amino acids. The germline V gene encodes CDR1 LGHNA and CDR2 YSLEER. CDR3 residues: CASSQEFGDTEAFF. CDR3 nucleotides: TGCGCCAGCAGCCAAGAGTTCGGCGACACTGAAGCTTTCTTT.

A few counts support this clone. The rearrangement joins TRBV5-4 to TRBJ1-1; D remains unclear. The CDR3 contains 15 residues. Between the trimmed V and J ends, which lost 1 base and 3 bases, there was a span of 13 bases. The germline V gene has CDR1 SGHNT and CDR2 YYREEE (reference sequence). The CDR3 region has the DNA TGTGCCAGCAGCTTGTCTGTGTTCGGGGACACTGAAGCTTTCTTT. Amino acids: CASSLSVFGDTEAFF.

The V gene is TRBV7-9, the J gene TRBJ2-1; 9 bases align to TRBD2. Germline-derived CDR1 and CDR2 are SEHNR and FQNEAQ (reference sequence). The CDR3 runs to 15 residues. The V gene end was trimmed by 2 bases and the J gene end by 6 bases; junction bases not matched to a gene: 5. Here the CDR3 reads CASSLRAGGSNEQFF. CDR3 DNA: TGTGCCAGCAGCTTAAGAGCGGGGGGAAGCAATGAGCAGTTCTTC. Combining the CDR3 with reference TRBV7-9 and TRBJ2-1 gives the whole variable domain DTGVSQNPRHKITKRGQNVTFRCDPISEHNRLYWYRQTLGQGPEFLTYFQNEAQLEKSRLLSDRFSAERPKGSFSTLEIQRTEQGDSAMYLCASSLRAGGSNEQFFGPGTRLTVL.

This chain joins TRBV4-2 and TRBJ2-1; D perhaps matches TRBD1 (5 bases). V was cut by 0 bases and J by 7 bases, with 22 bases left in between. This CDR3 is built from 18 residues. From germline, CDR1 is LGHNA and CDR2 YNFKEQ. CDR3 residues: CASSQDSAWTPFGNEQFF. CDR3 nucleotide sequence: TGTGCCAGCAGCCAAGACTCGGCCTGGACACCCTTTGGGAATGAGCAGTTCTTC.

This clone was counted a single time. The chain uses TRBV2 and TRBJ2-4; TRBD1 matches 7 bases. CDR1 is SNHLY, CDR2 FYNNEI, per germline. The CDR3 covers 17 residues. The V segment lost 1 base and the J segment 0 bases; nucleotides outside the gene matches: 6. This CDR3 is CASSEGGNRGAKNIQYF. CDR3 DNA: TGTGCCAGCAGTGAAGGGGGAAACAGGGGAGCCAAAAACATTCAGTACTTC. Filled out from reference TRBV2 and TRBJ2-4, the complete variable domain reads EPEVTQTPSHQVTQMGQEVILRCVPISNHLYFYWYRQILGQKVEFLVSFYNNEISEKSEIFDDQFSVERPDGSNFTLKIRSTKLEDSAMYFCASSEGGNRGAKNIQYFGAGTRLSVL.

The CDR3 region is CASSIAAHATNEKLFF. The CDR3 DNA sequence: TGTGCCAGTAGTATAGCGGCTCATGCAACTAATGAAAAACTGTTTTTT. The chain joins TRBV19 to TRBJ1-4; the D is unclear. This CDR3 contains 16 residues. Trimming took off 1 base at V and 0 bases at J, with 9 bases between the two ends. Germline CDR1 is LNHDA and CDR2 is SQIVND (reference sequence).

This rearrangement joins TRBV9 to TRBJ1-1; D is ambiguous. The CDR3 runs 14 residues. Germline V gene sequence: CDR1 SGDLS, CDR2 YYNGEE. Between the trimmed V and J ends, which lost 2 bases and 1 base, there was a span of 9 bases. In DNA form, the CDR3 reads TGTGCCAGCAGCGTCGGAGCAGGGAACACTGAAGCTTTCTTT. Amino acids: CASSVGAGNTEAFF. The full variable domain, completed using reference TRBV9 and TRBJ1-1, is DSGVTQTPKHLITATGQRVTLRCSPRSGDLSVYWYQQSLDQGLQFLIQYYNGEERAKGNILERFSAQQFPDLHSELNLSSLELGDSALYFCASSVGAGNTEAFFGQGTRLTVV.

This chain links TRBV7-3 with TRBJ2-3; 8 bases are shared with TRBD2. This CDR3 contains 15 residues. Germline V gene lookup returns CDR1 SGHTA and CDR2 FQGTGA. With V trimmed by 5 bases and J by 4 bases, 8 bases remained unmatched. CDR3 coding DNA: TGTGCCAGCAGCGTCCGCGGGGGGATGTCAGATACGCAGTATTTT. Protein product: CASSVRGGMSDTQYF.

The genes are TRBV15 and TRBJ2-3, with 14 bases aligning to TRBD2. The CDR3 totals 18 residues. Germline V gene data show CDR1 as LNHNV and CDR2 as YYDKDF (reference sequence). V dropped 1 base and J dropped 5; count of bases not matched to a gene: 8. The CDR3 DNA reads TGTGCCACCAGCAGAGTTAAGACTAGCGGGGGGGCCCAAGATACGCAGTATTTT. This translates into CATSRVKTSGGAQDTQYF. The variable domain in full, with the rest retrieved from reference TRBV15 and TRBJ2-3, is DAMVIQNPRYQVTQFGKPVTLSCSQTLNHNVMYWYQQKSSQAPKLLFHYYDKDFNNEADTPDNFQSRRPNTSFCFLDIRSPGLGDTAMYLCATSRVKTSGGAQDTQYFGPGTRLTVL.

The chain carries TRBV4-3 and TRBJ2-7; 7 nucleotides match TRBD1. V was clipped by 0 bases and J by 7 bases; unmatched bases: 12. Germline V gene lookup returns CDR1 LGHNA and CDR2 YSLEER. This CDR3 is built from 16 residues. CDR3 protein: CASSQEHPRQGREQYF. DNA of the CDR3: TGCGCCAGCAGCCAAGAGCACCCCCGACAGGGACGGGAGCAGTACTTC.

The table lists this clone with a few counts. The J gene is TRBJ2-7, the V gene TRBV2; D might be TRBD2 (6 bases). CDR1 SNHLY and CDR2 FYNNEI come from the germline V gene. CDR3 length equals 12 residues. V was clipped by 6 bases and J by 3 bases, with 9 bases between them. For the CDR3, the DNA is TGTGCCAGCAGGCGGGGAGTCTACGAGCAGTACTTC. Translated, it gives CASRRGVYEQYF.

The chain carries TRBV6-5 and TRBJ2-2; 11 bases align to TRBD2. The junction had 2 bases not matched to a gene; V was cut back by 4 bases and J by 1 base. Per the germline V gene, CDR1 is MNHEY and CDR2 is SVGAGI. The CDR3 is made up of 16 amino acids. CDR3 nucleotide sequence: TGTGCCAGCAGTTTGGGACTAGCGGTGAACACCGGGGAGCTGTTTTTT. Its translation: CASSLGLAVNTGELFF.

CDR3 nucleotide sequence: TGTGCCAGTAGTATTGGGCTTGGGGGGCCCCAGCATTTT. Residues: CASSIGLGGPQHF. The chain employs TRBV19 and TRBJ1-5, with D possibly being TRBD1 (5 bases). The V end was cut by 3 bases, the J end by 9 bases, with 12 bases between. Germline loops: CDR1 LNHDA, CDR2 SQIVND (reference sequence). The CDR3 spans 13 residues.

This clone was picked up a small number of times. V usage is TRBV4-1 and J usage is TRBJ1-6; TRBD1 matches at 7 bases. The CDR3 runs to 15 residues. Germline V gene data show CDR1 as MGHRA and CDR2 as YSYEKL. V lost 0 bases and J lost 10; bases outside the gene matches: 6. DNA of the CDR3: TGCGCCAGCAGCCAAGATTCGACAGGGCGCTCACCCCTCCACTTT. Its protein product is CASSQDSTGRSPLHF.

The rearrangement joins TRBV30 to TRBJ2-3; TRBD1 is a possible D gene (5 bases). The V end lost 2 bases, the J end lost 6 bases, and 15 bases lay between the germline ends. CDR1 and CDR2 from the germline V gene are GTSNPN and SVGIG (reference sequence). The CDR3 is made up of 14 amino acids. For the CDR3, the DNA is TGTGCCTGGAGTCTCAGGGCCGGGTGGGATACGCAGTATTTT. Its protein product is CAWSLRAGWDTQYF.

This clone is termed medium-sized. The V gene is TRBV6-5, the J gene TRBJ2-7, with TRBD1 identical over 8 bases. Germline loops: CDR1 MNHEY, CDR2 SVGAGI. The CDR3 spans 13 residues. The V segment lost 5 bases and the J segment 9 bases; nucleotides outside the gene matches: 9. For the CDR3, the DNA is TGTGCCAGCAGTCGCTCGGGACAGGAGGGGCAGTACTTC. This translates into CASSRSGQEGQYF.